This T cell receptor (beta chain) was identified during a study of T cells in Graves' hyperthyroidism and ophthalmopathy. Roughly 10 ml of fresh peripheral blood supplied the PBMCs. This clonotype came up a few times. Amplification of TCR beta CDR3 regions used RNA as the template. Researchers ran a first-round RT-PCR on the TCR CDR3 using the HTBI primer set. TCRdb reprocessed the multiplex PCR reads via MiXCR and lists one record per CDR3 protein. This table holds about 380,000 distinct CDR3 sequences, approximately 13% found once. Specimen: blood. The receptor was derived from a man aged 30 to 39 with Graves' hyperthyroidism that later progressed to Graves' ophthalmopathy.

In DNA, the CDR3 is TGCAGCGTTGGGCCCAGCGCCTACGAGCAGTACTTC. Its protein is CSVGPSAYEQYF. V is TRBV29-1 and J is TRBJ2-7; D unclear. V lost 4 bases and J lost 2, with 9 bases in between. Germline-derived CDR1 and CDR2 are SQVTM and ANQGSEA. This CDR3 has 12 residues.